This T cell receptor beta chain was identified during a study of T cells in localized non-small cell lung cancer. Measured with immunoSEQ multiplex PCR; TCRdb has only the in-frame clones, and not every one. The sample yields around 91,000 clones, roughly 89% seen once. Points from the study as a whole: Longer overall survival associated with higher blood T cell density; shorter survival with higher adjacent-lung clonality. Maximal T cell clonality occurred in uninvolved adjacent lung, with tumor ranking below it. Multi-region tumor sequencing was not done, so intratumor heterogeneity could not be excluded. Appearing in adjacent lung were a median about 60 of the top 100 tumor clones.

In regard to this clone: Its specificity is unknown.

CDR3 length: 13 amino acids. The germline V gene encodes CDR1 SGHTA and CDR2 FQGNSA. Trimming shortened V by 1 base and J by 3 bases, and 4 bases separated the two germline ends. Sequences were derived from peripheral blood, sampled before any cancer treatment. The source is a man between 40 and 69 years old with stage I squamous cell lung carcinoma. The V gene is TRBV7-2, the J gene TRBJ1-5; D is undetermined. The CDR3 is CASSLDFNQPQHF. The CDR3 DNA is TGTGCCAGCAGCTTAGACTTCAATCAGCCCCAGCATTTT.